The present entry profiles one T cell receptor (beta chain) with its context. The antigen is not known. About 1.9 micrograms of genomic DNA came from cryopreserved PBMCs for TCR beta libraries. This specimen comes from a study of cytotoxic CD8 clonotypes in ibrutinib-treated CLL. Whole-study context: The sample average was about 260,000 productive templates and 85,000 to 95,000 productive rearrangements.

Repertoires were generated with immunoSEQ multiplex PCR, while TCRdb's copy carries only in-frame clones and drops some. Found here are about 120,000 clones, approximately 58% of them singletons; the top ten hold 30% to 45%. The study, taken as a whole, reports: Shared public clonotypes were rare, and on treatment they either got smaller or stayed the same.

This TCR was recovered from a human donor with chronic lymphocytic leukemia. This specimen consisted of PBMCs, obtained after 24 months of ibrutinib treatment.

CDR3 loop: CASSSGTGYYEQYF. DNA for the CDR3: TGTGCCAGCAGCTCCGGGACAGGGTACTACGAGCAGTACTTC. The chain joins TRBV7-2 to TRBJ2-7; 9 bases map to TRBD1. The CDR3 spans 14 residues. The V and J ends lost 4 bases and 3 bases, in that order; junction bases with no gene match: 4. Looked up from germline, CDR1 is SGHTA and CDR2 is FQGNSA.